This TCR beta chain was recorded in a study of blood T cells in healthy people across ages. Germline-derived CDR1 and CDR2 are MDHEN and SYDVKM. Trimming cost V 5 bases and J 9 bases; bases outside gene matches: 10. CDR3 length: 15 residues. PCR was performed a second time for roughly 7 to 11 cycles using a sample-barcoded 5' primer and a J-beta primer mix. TCRdb recomputed calls from the 5' RACE reads with MiXCR, one row per CDR3 protein. The sample shows 2 million or so distinct CDR3 sequences, roughly 52% of them seen only once. This clonotype was counted a few times. Sequenced input: blood. V and J are TRBV28 and TRBJ2-1, with TRBD1 identical over 10 bases. This TCR was recovered from a woman between 35 and 50 years old in good health. CDR3 residues: CASSLRDRGWGEQFF. The CDR3 bases are TGTGCCAGCAGTCTCCGGGACAGGGGATGGGGTGAGCAGTTCTTC.